Below are 5 T cell receptor beta chains sequenced from a single sample in a study of T cell clonality in common variable immunodeficiency. The table came from immunoSEQ multiplex PCR; TCRdb's copy has only in-frame clones and leaves some out. The specimen gives some 40,000 clones without singletons; the ten biggest hold approximately 2.8%. The sample comprised peripheral blood mononuclear cells. The receptors originated from a person between 18 and 75 years old in good health.

About this clone itself: The read ends 3 residues shy of where the CDR3 ends; the end is completed using the germline J gene. This chain uses TRBV20-1 with TRBJ1-3; TRBD1 might be the D (5 bases). The CDR3 runs to 17 residues. Trimming took off 0 bases at V and 0 bases at J, with 15 bases between the two ends. The germline V gene encodes CDR1 DFQATT and CDR2 SNEGSKA (reference sequence). CDR3 region: CSARDLYKGSSGNTIYF. CDR3 bases read: TGCAGTGCTAGAGATCTCTATAAGGGGTCCTCTGGAAACACC.

This clone was seen ten or more times. The sequence runs out 3 residues before the end of the CDR3; the remainder is reconstructed from the germline J gene. The J gene is TRBJ2-1, the V gene TRBV18, with 11 bases lining up with TRBD2. V was clipped by 6 bases and J by 4 bases; unmatched bases: 5. CDR3 length: 15 amino acids. Germline V gene lookup returns CDR1 KGHSH and CDR2 LQKENI. CDR3 DNA, as far as it was read: TGTGCCAGCTCTAGGGGACTAGCGGAATACAATGAG. It yields the protein CASSRGLAEYNE. The complete CDR3 reads CASSRGLAEYNEQFF.

Remarks on this clone: The read stops 3 residues short of the end of the CDR3; the missing end is completed from the germline J gene. This chain connects TRBV13 to TRBJ1-2; weak D call: TRBD1 (6 bases). The CDR3 loop spans 14 amino acids. Germline V gene lookup returns CDR1 PRHDT and CDR2 FYEKMQ (reference sequence). The sequenced CDR3 bases are TGTGCCAGCAGGTATCAGGGGTCTTCCTACGAC. This encodes CASRYQGSSYD. The CDR3, in full, reads CASRYQGSSYDYTF.

This clone has at least ten counts. The CDR3 end falls 3 residues outside the read, so it is completed with the germline J gene. This rearrangement joins TRBV2 to TRBJ2-2, with TRBD2 matching 14 bases. The CDR3 is 18 amino acids. Germline V gene lookup returns CDR1 SNHLY and CDR2 FYNNEI. The V gene end was trimmed by 6 bases and the J gene end by 0 bases; junction bases not matched to a gene: 6. The CDR3 here is CASRFRTSGRTNTGELFF. The covered CDR3 bases are TGTGCCAGCAGATTCAGGACTAGCGGGAGGACGAACACCGGGGAG.

This clone was counted ten times or more. The read is 3 residues too short to cover the CDR3 end, so that end is filled in from the germline J gene. The chain carries TRBV29-1 and TRBJ2-1, with TRBD1 as a possible D gene (7 bases). With 5 bases removed from V and 9 bases from J, the gap between germline ends came to 20 bases. The CDR3 contains 14 residues. From germline, CDR1 is SQVTM and CDR2 ANQGSEA. Partial CDR3 DNA: TGCAGCGTTCAGGAGGGGGCCCCTGGTAGTGAG. Protein product: CSVQEGAPGSE. Given in full, the CDR3 is CSVQEGAPGSEQFF.